This T cell receptor beta chain was recovered during a study of shared clonotypes between healthy human individuals. For the study at large: Researchers drew samples from two women and three men aged 18 to 49. CD4 naive cells filled three plates per donor, CD4 memory three, CD8 naive two and CD8 memory one.

Assay used: immunoSEQ multiplex PCR; TCRdb lists only in-frame clones, some missing. The sample records roughly 2.6 million clones, approximately 94% being singletons. Regarding this clone: Its antigen is currently unknown.

The V and J ends lost 6 bases and 3 bases respectively, with 14 bases between them. The CDR3 consists of 14 residues. CDR1 SNHLY and CDR2 FYNNEI come from the germline V gene. Study-level findings and limits: A few donors had 5% to 6% of their naive CD4 clonotypes in common.

This receptor was identified in a man aged 18-30 years in good health. The chain links TRBV2 to TRBJ1-1; D gene unclear. The sample consisted of naive CD4+ T cells sorted from blood. Subset of the sample: CD45RA+ positively selected. In nucleotides, the CDR3 is TGTGCCAGCAGCGAATCAGGTCGGTACACTGAAGCTTTCTTT. This sequence encodes CASSESGRYTEAFF.